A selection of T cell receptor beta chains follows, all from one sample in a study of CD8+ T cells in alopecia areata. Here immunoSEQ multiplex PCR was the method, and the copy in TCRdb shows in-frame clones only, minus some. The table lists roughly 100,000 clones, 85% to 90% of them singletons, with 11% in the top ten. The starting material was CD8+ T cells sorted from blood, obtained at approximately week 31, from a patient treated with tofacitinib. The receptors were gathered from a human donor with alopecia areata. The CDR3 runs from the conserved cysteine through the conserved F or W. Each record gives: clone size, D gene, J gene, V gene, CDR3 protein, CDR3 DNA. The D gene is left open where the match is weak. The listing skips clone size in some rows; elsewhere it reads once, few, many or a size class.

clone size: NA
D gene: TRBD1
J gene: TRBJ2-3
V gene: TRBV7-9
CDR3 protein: CASSLTGGRYTQYF
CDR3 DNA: TGTGCCAGCAGCTTGACAGGGGGCAGGTATACGCAGTATTTT

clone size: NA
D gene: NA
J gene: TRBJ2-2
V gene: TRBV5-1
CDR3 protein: CASSFRDSNTGELFF
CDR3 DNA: TGCGCCAGCAGCTTCAGGGACTCGAACACCGGGGAGCTGTTTTTT

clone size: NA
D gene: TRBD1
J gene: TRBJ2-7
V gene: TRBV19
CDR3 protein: CASSIRGLPYEQYF
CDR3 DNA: TGTGCCAGTAGTATCAGGGGGCTCCCGTACGAGCAGTACTTC

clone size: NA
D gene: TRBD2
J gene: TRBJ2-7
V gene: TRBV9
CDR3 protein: CASSPRVAGAYEQYF
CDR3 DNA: TGTGCCAGCAGCCCAAGAGTAGCGGGAGCCTACGAGCAGTACTTC

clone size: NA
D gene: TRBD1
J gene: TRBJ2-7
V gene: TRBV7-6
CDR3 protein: CASSDPGQGIYEQYF
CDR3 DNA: TGTGCCAGCAGCGATCCGGGACAGGGTATCTACGAGCAGTACTTC

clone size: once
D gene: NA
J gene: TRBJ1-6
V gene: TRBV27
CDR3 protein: CASSPNSYNSPLHF
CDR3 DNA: TGTGCCAGCAGTCCCAACTCCTATAATTCACCCCTCCACTTT

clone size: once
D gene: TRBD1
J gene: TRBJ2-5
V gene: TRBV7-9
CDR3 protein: CASSLVETGSTETQYF
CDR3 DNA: TGTGCCAGCAGCTTAGTCGAGACAGGGTCTACAGAGACCCAGTACTTC

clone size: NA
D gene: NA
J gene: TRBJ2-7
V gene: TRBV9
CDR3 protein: CASSVGSGITYEQYF
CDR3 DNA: TGTGCCAGCAGCGTAGGATCAGGGATAACCTACGAGCAGTACTTC

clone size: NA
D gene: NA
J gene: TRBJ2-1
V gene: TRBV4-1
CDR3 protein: CASSRNTLDVLGNEQFF
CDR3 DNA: TGCGCCAGCAGCCGCAACACCCTGGATGTATTGGGCAATGAGCAGTTCTTC

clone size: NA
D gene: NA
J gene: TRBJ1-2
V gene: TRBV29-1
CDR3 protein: CSAPTAYGYTF
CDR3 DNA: TGCAGCGCTCCGACAGCTTATGGCTACACCTTC

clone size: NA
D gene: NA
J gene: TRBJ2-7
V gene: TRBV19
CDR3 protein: CASSMGPYEQYF
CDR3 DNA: TGTGCCAGTAGTATGGGGCCCTACGAGCAGTACTTC

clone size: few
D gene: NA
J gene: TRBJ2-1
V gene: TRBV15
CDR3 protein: CATSREGGGRYNEQFF
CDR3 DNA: TGTGCCACCAGCAGAGAGGGCGGGGGCCGCTACAATGAGCAGTTCTTC

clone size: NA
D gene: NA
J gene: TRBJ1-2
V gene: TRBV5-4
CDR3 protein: CASSPDSYGYTF
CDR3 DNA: TGTGCCAGCAGCCCTGATTCCTACGGCTACACCTTC

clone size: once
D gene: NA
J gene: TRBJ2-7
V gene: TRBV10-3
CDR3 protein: CAISADGYYEQYF
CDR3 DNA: TGTGCCATCAGCGCCGACGGTTACTACGAGCAGTACTTC

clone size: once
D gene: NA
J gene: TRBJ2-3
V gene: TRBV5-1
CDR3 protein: CASSLGGPPPDTQYF
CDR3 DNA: TGCGCCAGCAGCTTGGGTGGACCCCCCCCAGATACGCAGTATTTT

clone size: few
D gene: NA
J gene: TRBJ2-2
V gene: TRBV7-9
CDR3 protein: CASSLDISNTGELFF
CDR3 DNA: TGTGCCAGCAGCTTGGACATATCGAACACCGGGGAGCTGTTTTTT

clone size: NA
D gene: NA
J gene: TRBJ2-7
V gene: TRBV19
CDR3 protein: CASSSGYEQYF
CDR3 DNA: TGTGCCAGTAGTTCGGGCTACGAGCAGTACTTC

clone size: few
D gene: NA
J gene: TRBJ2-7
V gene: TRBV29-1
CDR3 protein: CSVEGGRYEQYF
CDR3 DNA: TGCAGCGTTGAAGGTGGGCGCTACGAGCAGTACTTC

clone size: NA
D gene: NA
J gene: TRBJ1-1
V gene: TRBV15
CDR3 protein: CATSRDRGLNTEAFF
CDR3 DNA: TGTGCCACCAGCAGAGATAGGGGCTTGAACACTGAAGCTTTCTTT

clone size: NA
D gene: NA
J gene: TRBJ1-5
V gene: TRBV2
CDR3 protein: CASSEVGGGNQPQHF
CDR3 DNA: TGTGCCAGCAGTGAAGTTGGGGGGGGCAATCAGCCCCAGCATTTT

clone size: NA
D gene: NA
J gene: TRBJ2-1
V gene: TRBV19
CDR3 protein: CASSSSGSSYNEQFF
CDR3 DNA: TGTGCCAGTAGTTCGAGCGGTAGCTCCTACAATGAGCAGTTCTTC

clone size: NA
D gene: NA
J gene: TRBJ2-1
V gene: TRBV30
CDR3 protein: CAWSGSSYNEQFF
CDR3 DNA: TGTGCCTGGAGCGGGAGCTCCTACAATGAGCAGTTCTTC